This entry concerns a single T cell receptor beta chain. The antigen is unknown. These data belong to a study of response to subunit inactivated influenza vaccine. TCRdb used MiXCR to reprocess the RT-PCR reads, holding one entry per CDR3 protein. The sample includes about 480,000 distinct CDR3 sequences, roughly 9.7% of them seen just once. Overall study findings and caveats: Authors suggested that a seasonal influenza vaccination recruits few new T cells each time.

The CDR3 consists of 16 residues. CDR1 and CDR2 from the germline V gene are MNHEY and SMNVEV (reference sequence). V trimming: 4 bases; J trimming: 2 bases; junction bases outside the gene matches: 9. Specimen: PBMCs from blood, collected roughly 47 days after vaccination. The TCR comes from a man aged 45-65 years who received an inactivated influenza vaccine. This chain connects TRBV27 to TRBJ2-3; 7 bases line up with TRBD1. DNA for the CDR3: TGTGCCAGCAGTTCCAAAGGGGGCCGCGACACAGATACGCAGTATTTT. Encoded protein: CASSSKGGRDTDTQYF.